The rows below give T cell receptor beta chains drawn from one sample of a study of a mutant IDH1 vaccine in newly diagnosed glioma. Libraries were prepared by immunoSEQ multiplex PCR; TCRdb keeps only in-frame clonotypes and omits some of them. The sample records tens of thousands of clones, around 92% being singletons. Antigens for these TCRs are unknown. Specimen: PBMCs, collected from a glioma patient whose treatment included an IDH1 peptide vaccine. These receptors came from a man in his forties or fifties with glioma. CDR3s include the opening cysteine and the closing phenylalanine or tryptophan. D genes are given only for firm matches. Size values are once, few and many counts, or a class for expanded clones, and some rows have none.

d_call: NA; v_call: TRBV19; clone_size: NA; j_call: TRBJ2-2; cdr3_nt: TGTGCCAGTAGTCCACATGGAACCGGGGAGCTGTTTTTT; cdr3_aa: CASSPHGTGELFF
d_call: NA; v_call: TRBV29-1; clone_size: NA; j_call: TRBJ2-3; cdr3_nt: TGCAGCGCCCGAGGATTCTTTGGGGCGGATACGCAGTATTTT; cdr3_aa: CSARGFFGADTQYF
d_call: TRBD2; v_call: TRBV11-2; clone_size: NA; j_call: TRBJ2-7; cdr3_nt: TGTGCCAGCGCTAAGGGGAGTGCGGGACTAGCGGATTACGAGCAGTACTTC; cdr3_aa: CASAKGSAGLADYEQYF
d_call: NA; v_call: TRBV27; clone_size: NA; j_call: TRBJ1-5; cdr3_nt: TGTGCCAGCAGTTTGGTCGGCAGAAGGGACCAGCCCCAGCATTTT; cdr3_aa: CASSLVGRRDQPQHF
d_call: TRBD2; v_call: TRBV4-2; clone_size: NA; j_call: TRBJ2-3; cdr3_nt: TGTGCCAGCTCTAAAGCGGGGGCCTCTAGCACAGATACGCAGTATTTT; cdr3_aa: CASSKAGASSTDTQYF
d_call: TRBD1; v_call: TRBV7-6; clone_size: NA; j_call: TRBJ2-7; cdr3_nt: TGTGCCAGCAGCTTAGAGGTGGGACAGGCCGCCTACGAGCAGTACTTC; cdr3_aa: CASSLEVGQAAYEQYF
d_call: NA; v_call: TRBV9; clone_size: NA; j_call: TRBJ2-2; cdr3_nt: TGTGCCAGCAGCCGTACGGGTCAATCGAACACCGGGGAGCTGTTTTTT; cdr3_aa: CASSRTGQSNTGELFF
d_call: TRBD2; v_call: TRBV5-1; clone_size: once; j_call: TRBJ2-1; cdr3_nt: TGCGCCAGCAGCTCCACATGGACTAGCGGGGGAGGTGAGCAGTTCTTC; cdr3_aa: CASSSTWTSGGGEQFF
d_call: NA; v_call: TRBV6-5; clone_size: NA; j_call: TRBJ2-1; cdr3_nt: TGTGCCAGCAGTACTGGACCAAGGATCGAGCAGTTCTTC; cdr3_aa: CASSTGPRIEQFF
d_call: TRBD1; v_call: TRBV7-6; clone_size: once; j_call: TRBJ2-1; cdr3_nt: TGTGCCAGCAGCCACCGGGACAGGGTGGGCAATGAGCAGTTCTTC; cdr3_aa: CASSHRDRVGNEQFF
d_call: TRBD1; v_call: TRBV6-4; clone_size: NA; j_call: TRBJ2-1; cdr3_nt: TGTGCCAGCAGTGACTCGACAGGGTACAATGAGCAGTTCTTC; cdr3_aa: CASSDSTGYNEQFF
d_call: TRBD1; v_call: TRBV15; clone_size: NA; j_call: TRBJ1-1; cdr3_nt: TGTGCCACCAGCAGAGTACTGTGGGGACAGGGGGAGAACACTGAAGCTTTCTTT; cdr3_aa: CATSRVLWGQGENTEAFF
d_call: TRBD1; v_call: TRBV18; clone_size: NA; j_call: TRBJ1-2; cdr3_nt: TGTGCCAGCTCCGTGGACAGGAACTATGGCTACACCTTC; cdr3_aa: CASSVDRNYGYTF
d_call: NA; v_call: TRBV7-3; clone_size: NA; j_call: TRBJ2-5; cdr3_nt: TGTGCCAGCAGCTTAGGGTCCGGTCAGGAGACCCAGTACTTC; cdr3_aa: CASSLGSGQETQYF
d_call: NA; v_call: TRBV2; clone_size: NA; j_call: TRBJ2-1; cdr3_nt: TGTGCCAGCAGTGAAGGGCCGGGACATTCATACAATGAGCAGTTCTTC; cdr3_aa: CASSEGPGHSYNEQFF
d_call: TRBD2; v_call: TRBV9; clone_size: NA; j_call: TRBJ2-1; cdr3_nt: TGTGCCAGCAGCGAGACTAGCGGGGGGGCCTTGTACAATGAGCAGTTCTTC; cdr3_aa: CASSETSGGALYNEQFF
d_call: NA; v_call: TRBV10-2; clone_size: NA; j_call: TRBJ1-1; cdr3_nt: TGCGCCTCTCACCCAGAGGGAGCGTGGACCGCGACTGAAGCTTTCTTT; cdr3_aa: CASHPEGAWTATEAFF
d_call: TRBD1; v_call: TRBV5-1; clone_size: once; j_call: TRBJ1-1; cdr3_nt: TGCGCCAGCAGCCTACTAACAGGGGCGAACACTGAAGCTTTCTTT; cdr3_aa: CASSLLTGANTEAFF
d_call: NA; v_call: TRBV27; clone_size: NA; j_call: TRBJ1-1; cdr3_nt: TGTGCCAGCAGTTTATACCAGGGACTAAACACTGAAGCTTTCTTT; cdr3_aa: CASSLYQGLNTEAFF
d_call: NA; v_call: TRBV28; clone_size: NA; j_call: TRBJ1-5; cdr3_nt: TGTGCCAGCAGTTGGGCAGTGGGTCAGCCCCAGCATTTT; cdr3_aa: CASSWAVGQPQHF
d_call: NA; v_call: TRBV5-1; clone_size: NA; j_call: TRBJ1-4; cdr3_nt: TGCGCCAGCAGGACAGGTAGCCCAACTAATGAAAAACTGTTTTTT; cdr3_aa: CASRTGSPTNEKLFF
d_call: TRBD2; v_call: TRBV20-1; clone_size: NA; j_call: TRBJ2-1; cdr3_nt: TGCAGTGCTGAGGTTACTAGCGCTCAGTTCTTC; cdr3_aa: CSAEVTSAQFF
d_call: NA; v_call: TRBV11-3; clone_size: NA; j_call: TRBJ2-1; cdr3_nt: TGTGCCAGCAGCTTAGGAACAGGACAACTCAATGAGCAGTTCTTC; cdr3_aa: CASSLGTGQLNEQFF
d_call: NA; v_call: TRBV6-5; clone_size: NA; j_call: TRBJ2-3; cdr3_nt: TGTGCCAGCAGTTACTCCGGTTCCGGTCGTGGAGATACGCAGTATTTT; cdr3_aa: CASSYSGSGRGDTQYF
d_call: NA; v_call: TRBV10-2; clone_size: NA; j_call: TRBJ2-7; cdr3_nt: TGCGCCAGCAGCCCGGAAAGGGAGCAGTACTTC; cdr3_aa: CASSPEREQYF
d_call: TRBD1; v_call: TRBV5-8; clone_size: once; j_call: TRBJ1-1; cdr3_nt: TGTGCCAGCAGCTTGCGGGGACAGGGCTACACTGAAGCTTTCTTT; cdr3_aa: CASSLRGQGYTEAFF
d_call: NA; v_call: TRBV27; clone_size: once; j_call: TRBJ1-5; cdr3_nt: TGTGCCAGCAGTTTATCGTCGGACCACCGACTCCCCCAGCATTTT; cdr3_aa: CASSLSSDHRLPQHF
d_call: NA; v_call: TRBV6-1; clone_size: NA; j_call: TRBJ1-2; cdr3_nt: TGTGCCAGCCGAAGCACAGGGTCCTATGGCTACACCTTC; cdr3_aa: CASRSTGSYGYTF
d_call: TRBD1; v_call: TRBV4-1; clone_size: NA; j_call: TRBJ1-2; cdr3_nt: TGCGCCAGCAGCCAAGAAAGGCAGGGGGGTTATGGCTACACCTTC; cdr3_aa: CASSQERQGGYGYTF
d_call: NA; v_call: TRBV6-1; clone_size: NA; j_call: TRBJ1-1; cdr3_nt: TGTGCCAGCAGTGAAGCGATTTACACTGAAGCTTTCTTT; cdr3_aa: CASSEAIYTEAFF
d_call: TRBD2; v_call: TRBV30; clone_size: NA; j_call: TRBJ2-5; cdr3_nt: TGTGCCTGGACCGCCCAGCGTCGGCAGGGGTTTACTAGCGGGAGATGGGCCCAGTACTTC; cdr3_aa: CAWTAQRRQGFTSGRWAQYF
d_call: NA; v_call: TRBV5-5; clone_size: NA; j_call: TRBJ2-2; cdr3_nt: TGTGCCAGCAGGTTGGAGGGGCAGACTAACACCGGGGAGCTGTTTTTT; cdr3_aa: CASRLEGQTNTGELFF
d_call: TRBD1; v_call: TRBV2; clone_size: NA; j_call: TRBJ2-7; cdr3_nt: TGTGCCAGTTCCGGGACAGGGGGTTACGAGCAGTACTTC; cdr3_aa: CASSGTGGYEQYF
d_call: TRBD1; v_call: TRBV10-3; clone_size: NA; j_call: TRBJ1-1; cdr3_nt: TGTGCCATCAGTGCTGGACAGGGGGAAACTGAAGCTTTCTTT; cdr3_aa: CAISAGQGETEAFF
d_call: TRBD2; v_call: TRBV28; clone_size: NA; j_call: TRBJ2-1; cdr3_nt: TGTGCCAGCAGTTTCCTAGCGGGGAATGAGCAGTTCTTC; cdr3_aa: CASSFLAGNEQFF
d_call: NA; v_call: TRBV27; clone_size: NA; j_call: TRBJ2-1; cdr3_nt: TGTGCCAGCAGTTTCTTTCAGGGCTCGCAGTTCTTC; cdr3_aa: CASSFFQGSQFF
d_call: TRBD2; v_call: TRBV13; clone_size: NA; j_call: TRBJ2-7; cdr3_nt: TGTGCCAGCAGCTCCCGGACTAGCGGGAACTACGAGCAGTACTTC; cdr3_aa: CASSSRTSGNYEQYF
d_call: NA; v_call: TRBV6-5; clone_size: NA; j_call: TRBJ2-2; cdr3_nt: TGTGCCAGCAGTTACTCGGCCGGGGAGCTGTTTTTT; cdr3_aa: CASSYSAGELFF
d_call: NA; v_call: TRBV5-4; clone_size: NA; j_call: TRBJ1-1; cdr3_nt: TGTGCCAGCAGCTTGGAGTGGAACACTGAAGCTTTCTTT; cdr3_aa: CASSLEWNTEAFF
d_call: TRBD1; v_call: TRBV11-2; clone_size: NA; j_call: TRBJ2-7; cdr3_nt: TGTGCCAGCAGCTTAGTTCAGGGGGCCTCGTCAATCTCCTACGAGCAGTACTTC; cdr3_aa: CASSLVQGASSISYEQYF
d_call: NA; v_call: TRBV19; clone_size: NA; j_call: TRBJ1-2; cdr3_nt: TGTGCCAGTAGTACTAACTATGGCTACACCTTC; cdr3_aa: CASSTNYGYTF
d_call: TRBD1; v_call: TRBV19; clone_size: once; j_call: TRBJ1-1; cdr3_nt: TGTGCCAGTAGCAGACGACAGGGGATCATGAACACTGAAGCTTTCTTT; cdr3_aa: CASSRRQGIMNTEAFF
d_call: TRBD1; v_call: TRBV2; clone_size: NA; j_call: TRBJ2-5; cdr3_nt: TGTGCCAGCAGCCAAACCACAGGGGGTGAGACCCAGTACTTC; cdr3_aa: CASSQTTGGETQYF
d_call: TRBD1; v_call: TRBV4-1; clone_size: NA; j_call: TRBJ2-2; cdr3_nt: TGCGCCAGCAGCCACTCGACAGGGCTATCGAACACCGGGGAGCTGTTTTTT; cdr3_aa: CASSHSTGLSNTGELFF
d_call: NA; v_call: TRBV20-1; clone_size: NA; j_call: TRBJ2-7; cdr3_nt: TGCAGTGCTAGAGTCGGCGAGCAGTACTTC; cdr3_aa: CSARVGEQYF
d_call: NA; v_call: TRBV9; clone_size: NA; j_call: TRBJ1-6; cdr3_nt: TGTGCCAGCAGCGTAGGTCCGGGGCAGGGATCCTATAATTCACCCCTCCACTTT; cdr3_aa: CASSVGPGQGSYNSPLHF
d_call: NA; v_call: TRBV5-1; clone_size: NA; j_call: TRBJ2-1; cdr3_nt: TGCGCCAGCAGCCCGTCTTGGGATCACGAGCAGTTCTTC; cdr3_aa: CASSPSWDHEQFF
d_call: NA; v_call: TRBV9; clone_size: NA; j_call: TRBJ1-2; cdr3_nt: TGTGCCAGCAGCGTAGTGGCCACTCCTAACTATGGCTACACCTTC; cdr3_aa: CASSVVATPNYGYTF
d_call: TRBD1; v_call: TRBV28; clone_size: NA; j_call: TRBJ1-5; cdr3_nt: TGTGCCAGCAGTTTACGGGACAGGGGCAATCAGCCCCAGCATTTT; cdr3_aa: CASSLRDRGNQPQHF
d_call: NA; v_call: TRBV4-3; clone_size: NA; j_call: TRBJ1-3; cdr3_nt: TGCGCCAGCAGCCCGTCGCTTGGAAACACCATATATTTT; cdr3_aa: CASSPSLGNTIYF
d_call: NA; v_call: TRBV30; clone_size: NA; j_call: TRBJ1-5; cdr3_nt: TGTGCCTGGAACGATGGCAATCAGCCCCAGCATTTT; cdr3_aa: CAWNDGNQPQHF
d_call: NA; v_call: TRBV11-2; clone_size: NA; j_call: TRBJ1-2; cdr3_nt: TGTGCCAGCACCGATATAGTAGACAGGAACTATGGCTACACCTTC; cdr3_aa: CASTDIVDRNYGYTF
d_call: NA; v_call: TRBV28; clone_size: NA; j_call: TRBJ2-1; cdr3_nt: TGTGCCAGCAGTGCCTCTAGCGCCTACAATGAGCAGTTCTTC; cdr3_aa: CASSASSAYNEQFF
d_call: NA; v_call: TRBV4-3; clone_size: NA; j_call: TRBJ1-6; cdr3_nt: TGCGCCAGCAGCCAAGCCTGGACGGAGAATTCACCCCTCCACTTT; cdr3_aa: CASSQAWTENSPLHF
d_call: NA; v_call: TRBV27; clone_size: NA; j_call: TRBJ1-6; cdr3_nt: TGTGCCAGCAGCTTTGGCCGTTCCCTTTATAATTCACCCCTCCACTTT; cdr3_aa: CASSFGRSLYNSPLHF